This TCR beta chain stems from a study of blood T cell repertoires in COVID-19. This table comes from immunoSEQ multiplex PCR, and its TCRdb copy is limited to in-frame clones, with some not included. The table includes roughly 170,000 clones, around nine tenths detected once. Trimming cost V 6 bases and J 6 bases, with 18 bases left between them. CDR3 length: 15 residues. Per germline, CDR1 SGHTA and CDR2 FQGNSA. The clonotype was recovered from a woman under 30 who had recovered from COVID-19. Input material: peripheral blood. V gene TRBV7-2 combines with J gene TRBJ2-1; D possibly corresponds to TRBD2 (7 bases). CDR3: CASRLGGAQGNEQFF. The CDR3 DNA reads TGTGCCAGCAGACTGGGGGGGGCGCAGGGCAATGAGCAGTTCTTC.